The clone carrying this TCR beta chain was seen just once. Its cognate antigen is unknown. The data are from a study of cytomegalovirus exposure and HLA in healthy donors. For the study at large: An early data release held 79 million or so unique TCRs from HLA-typed donors. Overall study findings and caveats: A prior analysis recorded that most TCR beta V segments were productive about 87% or about 30% of the time. Some V segments, including TRBV6-2 and TRBV6-3, were excluded as indistinguishable. A few CMV-associated chains were confirmed in vitro to be specific for CMV antigens.

The study ran its PCR with 60 Vbeta and 13 Jbeta primers. The assay was immunoSEQ multiplex PCR, and TCRdb's table has in-frame clones only and misses some. The table lists roughly 180,000 clones, about 82% of them singletons, with about 1.9% in the top ten. The CDR3 totals 15 residues. Trimming took 4 bases from V and 4 from J; bases not matched to a gene: 7. Germline loops: CDR1 MNHEY, CDR2 SVGAGI. This chain connects TRBV6-5 to TRBJ1-1; 9 positions agree with TRBD1. This TCR came from a woman in her thirties in good health and CMV-seronegative. Sequencing input: PBMCs. In nucleotides, the CDR3 is TGTGCCAGCAGTTTGGACAGGGGATTTTCCACTGAAGCTTTCTTT. Encoded protein: CASSLDRGFSTEAFF.